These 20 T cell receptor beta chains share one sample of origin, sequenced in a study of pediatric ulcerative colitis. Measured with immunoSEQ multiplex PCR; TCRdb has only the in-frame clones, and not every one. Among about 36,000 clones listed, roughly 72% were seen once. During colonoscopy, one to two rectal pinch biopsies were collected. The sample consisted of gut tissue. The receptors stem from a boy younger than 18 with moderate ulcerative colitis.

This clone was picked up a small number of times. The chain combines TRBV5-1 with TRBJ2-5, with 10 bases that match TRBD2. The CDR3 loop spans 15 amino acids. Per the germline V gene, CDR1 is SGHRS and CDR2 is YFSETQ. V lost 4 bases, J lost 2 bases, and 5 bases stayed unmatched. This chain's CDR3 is CASSPSAGGQETQYF. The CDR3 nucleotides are TGCGCCAGCAGCCCCTCAGCGGGGGGGCAAGAGACCCAGTACTTC.

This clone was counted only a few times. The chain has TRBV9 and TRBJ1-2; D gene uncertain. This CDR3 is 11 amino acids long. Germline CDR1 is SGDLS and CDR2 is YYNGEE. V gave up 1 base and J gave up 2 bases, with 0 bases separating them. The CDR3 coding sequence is TGTGCCAGCAGCGTAAACTATGGCTACACCTTC. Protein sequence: CASSVNYGYTF.

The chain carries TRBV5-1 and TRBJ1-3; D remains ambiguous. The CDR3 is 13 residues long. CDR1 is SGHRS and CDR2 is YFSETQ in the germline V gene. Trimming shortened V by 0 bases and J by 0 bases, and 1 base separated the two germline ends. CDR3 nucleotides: TGCGCCAGCAGCTTGGACTCTGGAAACACCATATATTTT. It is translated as CASSLDSGNTIYF.

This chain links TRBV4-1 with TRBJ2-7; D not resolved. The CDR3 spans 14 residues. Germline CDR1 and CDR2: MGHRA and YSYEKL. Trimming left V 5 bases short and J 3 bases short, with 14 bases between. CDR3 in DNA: TGCGCCAGCAGCAGGTTGGCGACAAACTACGAGCAGTACTTC. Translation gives CASSRLATNYEQYF.

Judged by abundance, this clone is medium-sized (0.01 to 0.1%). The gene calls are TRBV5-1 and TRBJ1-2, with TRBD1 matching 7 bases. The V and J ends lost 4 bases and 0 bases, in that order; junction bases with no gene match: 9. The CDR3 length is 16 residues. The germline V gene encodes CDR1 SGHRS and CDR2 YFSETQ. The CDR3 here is CASSTGQNNANYGYTF. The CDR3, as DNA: TGCGCCAGCAGCACGGGACAGAACAACGCTAACTATGGCTACACCTTC. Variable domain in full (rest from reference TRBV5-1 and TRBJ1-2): KAGVTQTPRYLIKTRGQQVTLSCSPISGHRSVSWYQQTPGQGLQFLFEYFSETQRNKGNFPGRFSGRQFSNSRSEMNVSTLELGDSALYLCASSTGQNNANYGYTFGSGTRLTVV.

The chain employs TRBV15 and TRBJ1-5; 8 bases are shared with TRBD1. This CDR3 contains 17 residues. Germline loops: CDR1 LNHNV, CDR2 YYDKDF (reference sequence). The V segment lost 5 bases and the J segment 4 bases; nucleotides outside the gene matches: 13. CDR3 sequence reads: CATSDPHGTGENQPQHF. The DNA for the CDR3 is TGTGCCACCAGCGACCCCCATGGGACAGGTGAAAATCAGCCCCAGCATTTT.

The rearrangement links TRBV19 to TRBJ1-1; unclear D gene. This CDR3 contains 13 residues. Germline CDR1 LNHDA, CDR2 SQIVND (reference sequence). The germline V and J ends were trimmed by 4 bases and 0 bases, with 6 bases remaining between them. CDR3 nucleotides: TGTGCCAGTAGTACGAACTTGAACACTGAAGCTTTCTTT. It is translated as CASSTNLNTEAFF. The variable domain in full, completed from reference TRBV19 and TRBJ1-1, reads DGGITQSPKYLFRKEGQNVTLSCEQNLNHDAMYWYRQDPGQGLRLIYYSQIVNDFQKGDIAEGYSVSREKKESFPLTVTSAQKNPTAFYLCASSTNLNTEAFFGQGTRLTVV.

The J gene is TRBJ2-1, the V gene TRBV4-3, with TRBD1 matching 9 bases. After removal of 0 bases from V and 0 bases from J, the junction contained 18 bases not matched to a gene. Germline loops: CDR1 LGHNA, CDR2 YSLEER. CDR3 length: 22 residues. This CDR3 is CASSQDPPRTGAIMSSYNEQFF. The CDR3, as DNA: TGCGCCAGCAGCCAAGACCCCCCCCGGACAGGGGCGATAATGAGCTCCTACAATGAGCAGTTCTTC.

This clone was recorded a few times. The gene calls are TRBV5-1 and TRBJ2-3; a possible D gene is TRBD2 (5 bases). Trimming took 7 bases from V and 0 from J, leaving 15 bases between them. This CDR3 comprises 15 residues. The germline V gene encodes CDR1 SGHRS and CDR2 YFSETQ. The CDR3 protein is CASHPTRTSTDTQYF. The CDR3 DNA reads TGCGCCAGCCACCCGACGCGGACTAGCACAGATACGCAGTATTTT.

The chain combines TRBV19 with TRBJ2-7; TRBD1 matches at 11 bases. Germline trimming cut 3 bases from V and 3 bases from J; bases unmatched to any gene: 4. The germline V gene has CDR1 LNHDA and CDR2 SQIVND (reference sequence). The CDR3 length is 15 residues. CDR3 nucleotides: TGTGCCAGTAGTATTTCCGGGACAGGGGGCTACGAGCAGTACTTC. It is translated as CASSISGTGGYEQYF.

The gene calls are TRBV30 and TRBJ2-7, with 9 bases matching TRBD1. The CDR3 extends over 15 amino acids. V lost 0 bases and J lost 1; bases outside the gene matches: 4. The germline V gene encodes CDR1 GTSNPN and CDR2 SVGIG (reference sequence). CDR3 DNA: TGTGCCTGGAGTGTCTGGACAGGGGTATCCTACGAGCAGTACTTC. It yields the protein CAWSVWTGVSYEQYF. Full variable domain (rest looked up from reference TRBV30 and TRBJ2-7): SQTIHQWPATLVQPVGSPLSLECTVEGTSNPNLYWYRQAAGRGLQLLFYSVGIGQISSEVPQNLSASRPQDRQFILSSKKLLLSDSGFYLCAWSVWTGVSYEQYFGPGTRLTVT.

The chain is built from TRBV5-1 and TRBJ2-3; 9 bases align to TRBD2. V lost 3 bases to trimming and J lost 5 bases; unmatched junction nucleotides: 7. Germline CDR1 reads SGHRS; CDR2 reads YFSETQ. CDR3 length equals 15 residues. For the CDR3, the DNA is TGCGCCAGCAGCTGGACAGCGGGGGGCTTAGATACGCAGTATTTT. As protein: CASSWTAGGLDTQYF.

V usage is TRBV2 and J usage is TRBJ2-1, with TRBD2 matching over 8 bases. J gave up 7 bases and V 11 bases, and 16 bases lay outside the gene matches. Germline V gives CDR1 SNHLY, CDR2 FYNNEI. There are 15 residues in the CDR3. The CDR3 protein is CASPGTGGPVNEQFF. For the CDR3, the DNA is TGTGCCTCACCCGGGACGGGAGGGCCAGTTAATGAGCAGTTCTTC.

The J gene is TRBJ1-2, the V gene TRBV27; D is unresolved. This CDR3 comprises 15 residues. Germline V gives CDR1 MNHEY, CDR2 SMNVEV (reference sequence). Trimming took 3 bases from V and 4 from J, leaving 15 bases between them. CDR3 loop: CASSFFGTSGYGYTF. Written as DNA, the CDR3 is TGTGCCAGCAGTTTCTTCGGTACCTCAGGCTATGGCTACACCTTC.

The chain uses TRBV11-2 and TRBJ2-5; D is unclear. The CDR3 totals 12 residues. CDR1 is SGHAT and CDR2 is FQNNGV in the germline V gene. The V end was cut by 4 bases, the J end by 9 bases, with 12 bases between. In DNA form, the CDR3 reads TGTGCCAGCAGCTCGGAGCATCCGGCCCAGTACTTC. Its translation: CASSSEHPAQYF. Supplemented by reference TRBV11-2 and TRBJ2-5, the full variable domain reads EAGVAQSPRYKIIEKRQSVAFWCNPISGHATLYWYQQILGQGPKLLIQFQNNGVVDDSQLPKDRFSAERLKGVDSTLKIQPAKLEDSAVYLCASSSEHPAQYFGPGTRLLVL.

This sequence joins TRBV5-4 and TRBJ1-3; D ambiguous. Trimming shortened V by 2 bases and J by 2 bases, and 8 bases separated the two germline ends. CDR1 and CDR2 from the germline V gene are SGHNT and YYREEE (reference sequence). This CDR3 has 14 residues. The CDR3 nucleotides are TGTGCCAGCAGCTTAGAAAGAGCTGGAAACACCATATATTTT. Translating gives CASSLERAGNTIYF.

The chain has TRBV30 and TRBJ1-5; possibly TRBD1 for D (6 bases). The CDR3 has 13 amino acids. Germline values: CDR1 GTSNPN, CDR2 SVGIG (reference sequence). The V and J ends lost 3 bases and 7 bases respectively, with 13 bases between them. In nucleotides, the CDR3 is TGTGCCTGGAGAAAGCAGGGGAACCAGCCCCAGCATTTT. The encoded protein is CAWRKQGNQPQHF.

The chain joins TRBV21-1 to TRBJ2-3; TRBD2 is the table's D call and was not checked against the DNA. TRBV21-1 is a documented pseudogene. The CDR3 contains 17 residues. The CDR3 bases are TGTGCCAGCAGCAAAGGGGGGACTAGCGGTAGCACAGATACGCAGTATTTT. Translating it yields CASSKGGTSGSTDTQYF.

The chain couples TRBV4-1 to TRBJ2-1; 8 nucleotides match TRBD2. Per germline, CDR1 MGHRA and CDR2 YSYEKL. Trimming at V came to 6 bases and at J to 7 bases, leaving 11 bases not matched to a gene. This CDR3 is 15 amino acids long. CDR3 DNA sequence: TGCGCCAGCAGTCTCCCGACTAGCGATACGAATGAGCAGTTCTTC. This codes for CASSLPTSDTNEQFF.

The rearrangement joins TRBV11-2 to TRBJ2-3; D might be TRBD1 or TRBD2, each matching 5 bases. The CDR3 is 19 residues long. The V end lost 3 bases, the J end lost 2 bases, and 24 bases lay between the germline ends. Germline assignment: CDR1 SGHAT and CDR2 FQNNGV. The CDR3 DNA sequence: TGTGCCAGCAGCTTCACGTTCGGAGTGCCCGGGGCCCCCACAGATACGCAGTATTTT. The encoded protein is CASSFTFGVPGAPTDTQYF.